The 9 T cell receptor beta chains listed next were all sequenced from one sample in a study of control samples from healthy donors and cancer patients. The data were produced by immunoSEQ multiplex PCR, yet TCRdb's version contains in-frame clones alone and is incomplete. The top ten hold 6.5% of the sample, which has about 100,000 clones, about 80% seen once. Sequenced: blood. The receptors originated from a man in his late teens or twenties in good health.

The rearrangement links TRBV21-1 to TRBJ2-3; the table's TRBD2 call for D was not verified on the DNA. TRBV21-1 is given as a pseudogene. CDR3 length equals 20 residues. The CDR3 nucleotides read TGTGCCAGCAGCAAAAAACTGGGCCGGCCTAGCGTTGAGCATAAAGATACGCAGTATTTT. It codes for CASSKKLGRPSVEHKDTQYF.

This clone was detected only a few times. This chain joins TRBV6-1 and TRBJ1-2; no clear D. Trimming stripped 0 bases from V and 5 bases from J, with 7 bases between. The CDR3 loop spans 13 amino acids. Germline assignment: CDR1 MNHNS and CDR2 SASEGT. As DNA, the CDR3 is TGTGCCAGCAGTGAAGCGAGAGGGTATGGCTACACCTTC. Its protein is CASSEARGYGYTF.

The rearrangement uses TRBV5-1 and TRBJ1-1; 7 bases are a match to TRBD1. Trimming removed 3 bases from V and 4 bases from J; junction bases left unmatched: 9. The CDR3 extends over 15 amino acids. Germline CDR1 reads SGHRS; CDR2 reads YFSETQ. Written as DNA, the CDR3 is TGCGCCAGCAGCTATGACAGGGACTCGCTCACTGAAGCTTTCTTT. Protein product: CASSYDRDSLTEAFF.

About this clone: The conserved phenylalanine or tryptophan is not found at the CDR3 terminus, so this likely reflects a read error. No DNA is shown, since the ends of the CDR3 on it are uncertain; the CDR3 is the one TCRdb lists. The chain couples TRBV5-4 to TRBJ1-2. Germline CDR1 SGHNT, CDR2 YYREEE (reference sequence). The CDR3 length is 9 residues, termini included. This CDR3 is CASRPPREP.

The V gene is TRBV14, the J gene TRBJ1-2, with 9 positions matching TRBD1. This CDR3 has 14 amino acids. V dropped 4 bases and J dropped 5; count of bases not matched to a gene: 5. Germline V CDR1 and CDR2: SGHDN, FVKESK. The DNA for the CDR3 is TGTGCCAGCAGCCGAGACAGGGGGGGGTATGGCTACACCTTC. Its translation is CASSRDRGGYGYTF.

This chain uses TRBV2 with TRBJ2-7, with D possibly being TRBD1 (5 bases). The CDR3 contains 14 residues. Germline V gene sequence: CDR1 SNHLY, CDR2 FYNNEI. V lost 1 base, J lost 3 bases, and 10 bases lay in between. In nucleotides, the CDR3 is TGTGCCAGCAGTGAAGGTCAGGGATTCTACGAGCAGTACGTC. This translates into CASSEGQGFYEQYV.

This chain uses TRBV6-5 with TRBJ1-3; no clear D. The CDR3 loop spans 16 amino acids. Germline-derived CDR1 and CDR2 are MNHEY and SVGAGI. The V gene lost 0 bases and the J gene lost 4 bases, with 13 bases spanning the gap. The CDR3 loop reads CASSYSVAAEGNTIYF. The CDR3 DNA reads as TGTGCCAGCAGTTACTCTGTAGCGGCAGAAGGAAACACCATATATTTT.

This clone came up a few times. This chain uses TRBV6-5 with TRBJ2-3; D is uncertain. Germline assignment: CDR1 MNHEY and CDR2 SVGAGI. V was pared by 3 bases and J by 3 bases, with 4 bases between. The CDR3 runs to 12 residues. The CDR3 spells CASSYVTDTQYF. As DNA, the CDR3 is TGTGCCAGCAGTTATGTAACAGATACGCAGTATTTT.

This chain uses TRBV3-1 (or the pseudogene TRBV3-2) with TRBJ2-1; 11 nucleotides align to TRBD2. V shed 1 base, J shed 5 bases, and the junction held 7 bases outside the gene matches. Germline loops: CDR1 LGHDT, CDR2 YNNKEL (reference sequence). The CDR3 is 17 amino acids. The CDR3 sequence is CASSQALAGGPDNEQFF. CDR3 nucleotides: TGTGCCAGCAGCCAAGCTTTAGCGGGGGGGCCAGACAATGAGCAGTTCTTC.